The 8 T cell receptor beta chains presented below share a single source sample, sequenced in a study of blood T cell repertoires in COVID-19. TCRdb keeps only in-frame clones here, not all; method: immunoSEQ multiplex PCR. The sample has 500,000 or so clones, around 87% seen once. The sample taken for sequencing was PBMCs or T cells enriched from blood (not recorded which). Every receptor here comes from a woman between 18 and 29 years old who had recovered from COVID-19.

The CDR3 DNA reads as TGTGCCACTCTCAGGGTATCTGGGGCCAACGTCCTGACTTTC. Its protein is CATLRVSGANVLTF. The chain carries TRBV7-9 and TRBJ2-6; tentative D call: TRBD1 (5 bases). This CDR3 has 14 amino acids. V was pared by 10 bases and J by 1 base, with 11 bases between. CDR1 is SEHNR and CDR2 is FQNEAQ in the germline V gene (reference sequence). Filled out from reference TRBV7-9 and TRBJ2-6, the complete variable domain reads DTGVSQNPRHKITKRGQNVTFRCDPISEHNRLYWYRQTLGQGPEFLTYFQNEAQLEKSRLLSDRFSAERPKGSFSTLEIQRTEQGDSAMYLCATLRVSGANVLTFGAGSRLTVL.

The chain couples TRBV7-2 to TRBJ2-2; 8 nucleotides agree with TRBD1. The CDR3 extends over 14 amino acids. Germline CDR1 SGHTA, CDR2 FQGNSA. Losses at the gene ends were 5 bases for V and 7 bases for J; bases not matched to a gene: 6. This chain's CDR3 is CASSTTGDGGELFF. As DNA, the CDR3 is TGTGCCAGCAGCACGACAGGGGATGGCGGGGAGCTGTTTTTT.

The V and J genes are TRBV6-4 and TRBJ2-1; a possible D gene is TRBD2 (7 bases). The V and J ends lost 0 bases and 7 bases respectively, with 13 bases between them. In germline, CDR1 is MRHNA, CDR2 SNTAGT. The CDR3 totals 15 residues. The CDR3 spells CASSDSGGPRNEQFF. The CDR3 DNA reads TGTGCCAGCAGTGACTCGGGGGGGCCTCGGAATGAGCAGTTCTTC.

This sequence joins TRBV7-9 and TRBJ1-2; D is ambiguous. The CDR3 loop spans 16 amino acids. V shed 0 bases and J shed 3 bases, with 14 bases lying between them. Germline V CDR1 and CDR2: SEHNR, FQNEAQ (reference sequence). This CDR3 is CASSLAPAVADYGYTF. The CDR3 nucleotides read TGTGCCAGCAGCTTAGCGCCGGCCGTAGCCGACTATGGCTACACCTTC.

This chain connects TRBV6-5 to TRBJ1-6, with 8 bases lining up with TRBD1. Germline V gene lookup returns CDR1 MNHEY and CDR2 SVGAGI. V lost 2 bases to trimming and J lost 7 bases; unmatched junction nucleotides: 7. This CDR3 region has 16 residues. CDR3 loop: CASSYLPDRVNSPLHF. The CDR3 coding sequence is TGTGCCAGCAGTTACCTCCCGGACAGGGTCAATTCACCCCTCCACTTT.

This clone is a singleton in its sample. DNA of the CDR3: TGTGCCTGGAGTATCAGCTATGGCTACACCTTC. Its protein product is CAWSISYGYTF. The J gene is TRBJ1-2, the V gene TRBV30; D unresolved. The CDR3 has 11 amino acids. V was clipped by 2 bases and J by 4 bases, with 5 bases between them. Per germline, CDR1 GTSNPN and CDR2 SVGIG (reference sequence).

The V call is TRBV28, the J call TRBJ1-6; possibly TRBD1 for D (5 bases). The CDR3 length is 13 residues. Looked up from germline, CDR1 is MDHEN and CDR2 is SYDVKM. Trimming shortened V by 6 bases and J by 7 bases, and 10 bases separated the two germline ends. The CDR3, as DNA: TGTGCCAGCAGAGGGGAACTCAATTCACCCCTCCACTTT. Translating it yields CASRGELNSPLHF.

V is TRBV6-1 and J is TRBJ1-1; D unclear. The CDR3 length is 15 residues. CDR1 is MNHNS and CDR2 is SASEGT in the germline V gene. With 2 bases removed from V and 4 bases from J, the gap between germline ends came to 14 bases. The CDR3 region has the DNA TGTGCCAGCAGTGAACCTCAGGAGGTAAGCACTGAAGCTTTCTTT. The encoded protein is CASSEPQEVSTEAFF.